The TCR beta chain under discussion was sequenced for a study of T cell responses to AZD1222 COVID-19 vaccine. General study points: Elevations in Spike-specific TCR breadth and depth followed administration of two AZD1222 doses. Baseline serostatus was positive in only a handful of AZD1222 recipients. Sampling that yielded the repertoires occurred only after the peak T cell response.

As regards this clone: Its target is unknown.

Sequenced by immunoSEQ multiplex PCR; TCRdb stores in-frame clones only, minus some. The sample yields some 150,000 clones, approximately 94% seen once. The TCR sequence derives from an adult in good health. This specimen was peripheral blood, taken on day 0 of AZD1222 vaccination.

For the CDR3, the DNA is TGTGCCAGCACCACCACCAGGTCGGGCCGGGGACTGTTTTTT. This codes for CASTTTRSGRGLFF. J is TRBJ1-4 and V is TRBV28; no firm D call. Trimming pared 7 bases from V and 13 bases from J, leaving 22 bases between. In germline, CDR1 is MDHEN, CDR2 SYDVKM. The CDR3 has 14 amino acids. The complete variable domain, with remaining parts taken from reference TRBV28 and TRBJ1-4, reads DVKVTQSSRYLVKRTGEKVFLECVQDMDHENMFWYRQDPGLGLRLIYFSYDVKMKEKGDIPEGYSVSREKKERFSLILESASTNQTSMYLCASTTTRSGRGLFFGSGTQLSVL.